One T cell receptor beta chain is described in this entry. Expressed TCRB transcripts were sequenced after all isolated RNA was converted to cDNA. Only in-frame clones appear in the TCRdb table, and some are missing; sequencing was by immunoSEQ multiplex PCR. The sample holds a few hundred thousand clones, roughly 16% seen once. This sample is drawn from a study of beta chain features in type 1 diabetes. Per the germline V gene, CDR1 is KGHSH and CDR2 is LQKENI. The CDR3 contains 15 residues. V dropped 6 bases and J dropped 5 bases, with 18 bases sitting between them. The gene calls are TRBV18 and TRBJ2-3; D remains ambiguous. This clonotype originated in a woman under 30 in good health. The specimen sequenced was naive CD4+ T cells from blood. The CDR3 protein is CASSGGRVFGDTQYF. The DNA for the CDR3 is TGTGCCAGCTCCGGCGGTCGGGTATTCGGAGATACGCAGTATTTT.